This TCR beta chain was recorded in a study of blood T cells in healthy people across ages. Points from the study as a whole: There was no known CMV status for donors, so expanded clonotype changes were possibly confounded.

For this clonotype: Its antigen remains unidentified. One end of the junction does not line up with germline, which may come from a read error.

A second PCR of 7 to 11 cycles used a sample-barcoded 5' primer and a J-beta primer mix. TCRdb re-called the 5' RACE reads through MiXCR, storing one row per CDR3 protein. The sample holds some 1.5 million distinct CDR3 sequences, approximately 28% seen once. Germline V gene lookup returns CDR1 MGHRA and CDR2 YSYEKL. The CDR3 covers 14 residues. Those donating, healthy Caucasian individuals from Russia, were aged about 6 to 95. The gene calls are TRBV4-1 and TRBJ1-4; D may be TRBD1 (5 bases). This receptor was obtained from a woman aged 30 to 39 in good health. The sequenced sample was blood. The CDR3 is CSSNPWGGNEKLFF. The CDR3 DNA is TGCTCCAGCAACCCCTGGGGGGGTAATGAAAAACTGTTTTTT.